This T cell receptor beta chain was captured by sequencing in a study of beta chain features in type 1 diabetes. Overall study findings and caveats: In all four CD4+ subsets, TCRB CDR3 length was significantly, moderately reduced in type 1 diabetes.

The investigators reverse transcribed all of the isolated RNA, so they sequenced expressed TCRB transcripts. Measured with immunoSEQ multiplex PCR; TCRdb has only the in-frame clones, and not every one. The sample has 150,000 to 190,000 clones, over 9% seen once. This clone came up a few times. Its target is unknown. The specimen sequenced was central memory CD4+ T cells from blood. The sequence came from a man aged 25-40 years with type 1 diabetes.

As DNA, the CDR3 is TGTGCCAGCAGCTTGGGCGACCCATCCTACAATGAGCAGTTCTTC. Translation gives CASSLGDPSYNEQFF. The V gene is TRBV11-1, the J gene TRBJ2-1; D gene ambiguous. The CDR3 has 15 residues. The germline CDR1 and CDR2 sequences are SGHAT and FQDESV (reference sequence). Trimming took 3 bases from V and 1 from J, leaving 10 bases between them.